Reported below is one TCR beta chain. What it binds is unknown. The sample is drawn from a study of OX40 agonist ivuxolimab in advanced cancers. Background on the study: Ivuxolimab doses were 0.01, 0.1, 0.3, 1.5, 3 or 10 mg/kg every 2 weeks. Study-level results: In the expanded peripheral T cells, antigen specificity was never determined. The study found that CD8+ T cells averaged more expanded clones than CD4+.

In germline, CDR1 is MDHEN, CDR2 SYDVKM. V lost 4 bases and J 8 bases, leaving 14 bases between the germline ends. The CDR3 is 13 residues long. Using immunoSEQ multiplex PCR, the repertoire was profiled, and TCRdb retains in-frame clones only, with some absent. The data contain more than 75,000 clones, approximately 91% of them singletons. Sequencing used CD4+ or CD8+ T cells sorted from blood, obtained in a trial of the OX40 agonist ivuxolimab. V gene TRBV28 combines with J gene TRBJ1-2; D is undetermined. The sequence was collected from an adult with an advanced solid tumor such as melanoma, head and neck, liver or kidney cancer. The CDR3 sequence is CASSWGMVGGYTF. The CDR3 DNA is TGTGCCAGCAGTTGGGGAATGGTAGGAGGCTACACCTTC.